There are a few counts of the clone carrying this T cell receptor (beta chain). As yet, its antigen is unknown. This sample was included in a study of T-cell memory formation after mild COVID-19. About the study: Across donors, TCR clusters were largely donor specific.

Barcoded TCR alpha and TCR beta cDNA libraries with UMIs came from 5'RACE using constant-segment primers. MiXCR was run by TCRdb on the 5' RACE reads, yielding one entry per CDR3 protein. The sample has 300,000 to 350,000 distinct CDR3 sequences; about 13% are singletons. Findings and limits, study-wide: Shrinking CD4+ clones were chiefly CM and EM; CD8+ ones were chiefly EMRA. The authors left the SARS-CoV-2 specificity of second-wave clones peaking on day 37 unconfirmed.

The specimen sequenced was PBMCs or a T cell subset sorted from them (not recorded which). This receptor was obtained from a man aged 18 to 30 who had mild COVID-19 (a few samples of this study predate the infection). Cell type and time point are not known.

The CDR3 loop is CASSLVTVSNEQFF. As DNA, the CDR3 is TGTGCCAGCAGCTTGGTGACAGTTTCCAATGAGCAGTTCTTC. V and J are TRBV5-5 and TRBJ2-1; D perhaps matches TRBD1 (5 bases). Trimming took off 0 bases at V and 6 bases at J, with 10 bases between the two ends. There are 14 residues in the CDR3. CDR1 is SGHKS, CDR2 YYEKEE, per germline (reference sequence).